This TCR beta chain came from a study of blood T cell repertoires in COVID-19. Study-wide background: COVID-19 samples from acute and convalescent phases originated in the United States, Italy and Spain.

Original processing methods: Reference gene primer amplification gave estimated nucleated cell counts. Clones were read by immunoSEQ multiplex PCR, and TCRdb kept only the in-frame ones, dropping some. For V, J and clone size, that table is used; D and trimming come from the DNA. The sample consists of about 240,000 clones, roughly 80% of them appearing once. The CDR3 consists of 16 residues. The V end lost 6 bases, the J end lost 1 base, and 16 bases lay between the germline ends. Germline CDR1 and CDR2: LNHDA and SQIVND (reference sequence). The receptor was isolated from a woman under 30 with acute or convalescent COVID-19. The sample was peripheral blood. The V call is TRBV19, the J call TRBJ1-5, with D perhaps matching TRBD1 (6 bases). CDR3 sequence (DNA): TGTGCCAGTAGCCGTAGACCGGACAGCAGCAATCAGCCCCAGCATTTT. Translated, it gives CASSRRPDSSNQPQHF.